This T cell receptor beta chain was retrieved from a study of blood T cell repertoires in COVID-19. For the study at large: The samples span acute and convalescent COVID-19 from the United States, Italy and Spain. PBMCs, B-cell-depleted T cells, or T cells were the source of the cDNA or gDNA that made up the material.

Original processing notes: Researchers report that nucleated cell counts were estimated from reference gene primer amplification. Libraries were prepared by immunoSEQ multiplex PCR; TCRdb keeps only in-frame clonotypes and omits some of them. V, J and clone size derive from that table, while D and trimming were established from the DNA sequence. The profile shows around 50,000 clones, 80% to 90% of them singletons. Trimming stripped 2 bases from V and 2 bases from J, with 16 bases between. The CDR3 contains 16 residues. Per germline, CDR1 SGHNT and CDR2 YYREEE (reference sequence). Sequencing was done on a sample of peripheral blood. The rearrangement links TRBV5-4 to TRBJ2-5; maybe TRBD2 (5 bases). The receptor was derived from a woman aged 80 or over with acute or convalescent COVID-19. The CDR3 DNA is TGTGCCAGCAGCTTCACTGGCGGCGGAGGACAAGAGACCCAGTACTTC. It translates to CASSFTGGGGQETQYF.